This is a list of T cell receptor beta chains from one sample in a study of blood T cells in healthy people across ages. MiXCR, applied by TCRdb to the 5' RACE reads, yields one record per CDR3 protein. This table has 650,000 to 900,000 distinct CDR3 sequences, under 80% appearing once. Sequencing was performed on blood. The origin of the receptors is a man aged 25-45 years in good health. Both conserved end residues are trimmed from each CDR3.

TRBV10-3 AISESGQAYNSPLH
TRBV27 ASARDRFNEKLF
TRBV20-1 SVPKRDKKNYGYT
TRBV14 ASSQGLDHEQF
TRBV10-3 AISDSAGYEQY
TRBV9 ASSFRTEETQY
TRBV3-1 ASSQGQGLQPQH
TRBV20-1 SARDPGLAGTSTDTQY
TRBV28 ASSFPRDSSSYEQY
TRBV20-1 SARDMGYGYT
TRBV12-3/TRBV12-4 ASSWEGSYGYT
TRBV7-2 ASSLVGGVGEKLF
TRBV7-2 ASSLMGGHPVEDTQY
TRBV5-1 ASSLQGPLREQY
TRBV24-1 ATERTQGTRGRY
TRBV6-4 ASSDDISGANVLT
TRBV7-8 ASSPLGQFSTDTQY
TRBV6-5 ASSSLEGRRDDSPLH
TRBV19 ASSIRDGSIAAQH
TRBV9 ASSVERELNEQF
TRBV4-2 ASSQEGQGGRQETQY
TRBV7-6 ASSSAEGNIQY
TRBV5-4 ASSLELQDHGYT
TRBV18 ASSPYRGESLLH